These 16 T cell receptor beta chains came from one sample sequenced in a study of blood T cell repertoires in COVID-19. The assay was immunoSEQ multiplex PCR, and TCRdb's table has in-frame clones only and misses some. The sample includes under 200,000 clones, approximately 80% seen only once; the top ten take 1.5% to 1.7%. Source material: peripheral blood. The source is a human donor in a cohort sampled during active COVID-19.

The rearrangement uses TRBV27 and TRBJ1-4; D possibly corresponds to TRBD1 (5 bases). The V and J ends lost 2 bases and 4 bases respectively, with 8 bases between them. CDR3 length equals 14 residues. Germline V CDR1 and CDR2: MNHEY, SMNVEV (reference sequence). CDR3 amino acids: CASSLGQGNEKLFF. The CDR3 nucleotides are TGTGCCAGCAGTTTAGGTCAGGGTAATGAAAAACTGTTTTTT.

The genes are TRBV6-5 and TRBJ1-2; perhaps TRBD1 as D (5 bases). The length of the CDR3 is 15 residues. Germline V CDR1 and CDR2: MNHEY, SVGAGI. The germline V and J ends were trimmed by 1 base and 6 bases, with 15 bases remaining between them. The CDR3: CASSYLVPPGDGYTF. In DNA, the CDR3 is TGTGCCAGCAGTTACTTAGTCCCACCGGGGGATGGCTACACCTTC.

This clone appeared a single time. The rearrangement links TRBV10-1 to TRBJ2-1, with a tentative D call TRBD1 (5 bases). CDR1 is WNHNN and CDR2 is SYGVQD in the germline V gene (reference sequence). The V and J ends lost 5 bases and 9 bases respectively, with 17 bases between them. This CDR3 is built from 14 residues. The CDR3: CASSLDKGQGEQFF. In DNA, the CDR3 is TGCGCCAGCAGTCTGGACAAGGGGCAGGGTGAGCAGTTCTTC.

The CDR3 is CASSPQGDRGHEQYF. The CDR3 region has the DNA TGTGCCAGCAGCCCCCAGGGGGACAGGGGCCACGAGCAGTACTTC. This chain connects TRBV7-2 to TRBJ2-7, with TRBD1 matching over 10 bases. The V and J ends lost 5 bases and 5 bases, in that order; junction bases with no gene match: 9. Looked up from germline, CDR1 is SGHTA and CDR2 is FQGNSA. This CDR3 contains 15 residues.

The chain is built from TRBV6-5 and TRBJ2-7; D is possibly TRBD1 (5 bases). V was clipped by 8 bases and J by 1 base, with 15 bases between them. The CDR3 is made up of 14 amino acids. Germline CDR1 reads MNHEY; CDR2 reads SVGAGI. CDR3 nucleotides: TGTGCCAGCCTAGGCAGGGAACCATCCTACGAGCAGTACTTC. Its protein product is CASLGREPSYEQYF.

The rearrangement joins TRBV7-2 to TRBJ2-5; 7 nucleotides align to TRBD1. The CDR3 consists of 14 residues. The germline CDR1 and CDR2 sequences are SGHTA and FQGNSA. After removal of 5 bases from V and 1 base from J, the junction contained 4 bases not matched to a gene. CDR3 bases: TGTGCCAGCAGCATTTGGACAGGCCAAGAGACCCAGTACTTC. Its translation: CASSIWTGQETQYF.

The V and J genes are TRBV4-3 and TRBJ1-2, with TRBD1 identical over 7 bases. The CDR3 consists of 16 residues. V shed 0 bases and J 4 bases; nucleotides not matched to a gene: 8. The germline V gene encodes CDR1 LGHNA and CDR2 YSLEER. This CDR3 reads CASSQDRLQGFYGYTF. CDR3 DNA: TGCGCCAGCAGCCAAGATCGCTTACAGGGGTTCTATGGCTACACCTTC.

This clone occurred a few times. The J gene is TRBJ2-7, the V gene TRBV9; 10 nucleotides align to TRBD2. This CDR3 has 15 amino acids. V gave up 3 bases and J gave up 0 bases; unmatched junction bases: 3. Germline CDR1 and CDR2: SGDLS and YYNGEE. CDR3 loop: CASSASGGASYEQYF. In nucleotides, the CDR3 is TGTGCCAGCAGCGCCAGCGGGGGGGCCTCCTACGAGCAGTACTTC.

The chain has TRBV19 and TRBJ1-1; D unresolved. Trimming took off 8 bases at V and 1 base at J, with 17 bases between the two ends. Germline CDR1 and CDR2: LNHDA and SQIVND (reference sequence). This CDR3 has 15 amino acids. Here the CDR3 reads CASHSSPGRNTEAFF. CDR3 sequence (DNA): TGTGCCAGTCACTCATCACCCGGGAGGAACACTGAAGCTTTCTTT.

This chain's CDR3 is CASSSGTGGAGGLIQPQHF. The DNA for the CDR3 is TGTGCCAGCAGTTCGGGGACAGGGGGCGCGGGGGGTCTAATCCAGCCCCAGCATTTT. The chain links TRBV28 to TRBJ1-5; the match to TRBD1 covers 12 bases. With V trimmed by 4 bases and J by 7 bases, 17 bases remained unmatched. Germline loops: CDR1 MDHEN, CDR2 SYDVKM. The CDR3 contains 19 residues.

This clone showed up just a few times. J is TRBJ1-1 and V is TRBV5-4; 9 positions match TRBD1. The CDR3 extends over 15 amino acids. Germline V CDR1 and CDR2: SGHNT, YYREEE (reference sequence). The junction had 6 bases not matched to a gene; V was cut back by 2 bases and J by 4 bases. CDR3 amino acids: CASSLQGASATEAFF. CDR3 sequence (DNA): TGTGCCAGCAGCTTACAGGGGGCTTCGGCCACTGAAGCTTTCTTT.

This clone was seen just once. The V and J genes are TRBV9 and TRBJ1-3, with TRBD1 matching over 12 bases. The J segment lost 6 bases and the V segment lost 4 bases, leaving 5 bases of the junction unmatched. CDR1 and CDR2 (germline): SGDLS, YYNGEE. The CDR3 spans 15 residues. For the CDR3, the DNA is TGTGCCAGCAGCTCGCCGGGACAGGGGGCAAACACCATATATTTT. Protein: CASSSPGQGANTIYF.

V gene TRBV6-5 combines with J gene TRBJ1-4, with TRBD1 matching over 8 bases. CDR1 is MNHEY and CDR2 is SVGAGI in the germline V gene. V trimming: 5 bases; J trimming: 4 bases; junction bases outside the gene matches: 6. The length of the CDR3 is 15 residues. CDR3 in amino acids: CASSRAGGLNEKLFF. Here the CDR3 DNA reads TGTGCCAGCAGTAGGGCAGGGGGCCTTAATGAAAAACTGTTTTTT.

This chain joins TRBV5-5 and TRBJ2-7, with 7 bases matching TRBD2. The CDR3 loop spans 14 amino acids. Germline assignment: CDR1 SGHKS and CDR2 YYEKEE (reference sequence). The ends lost 7 bases at V and 2 bases at J; junction bases unmatched: 9. Here the CDR3 reads CASSTAGEPYEQYF. CDR3 DNA sequence: TGTGCCAGCTCCACGGCGGGAGAACCCTACGAGCAGTACTTC. The variable domain in full, completed from reference TRBV5-5 and TRBJ2-7, reads DAGVTQSPTHLIKTRGQQVTLRCSPISGHKSVSWYQQVLGQGPQFIFQYYEKEERGRGNFPDRFSARQFPNYSSELNVNALLLGDSALYLCASSTAGEPYEQYFGPGTRLTVT.

The gene calls are TRBV18 and TRBJ2-5; maybe TRBD1 (6 bases). V lost 0 bases and J 11 bases, leaving 13 bases between the germline ends. Germline values: CDR1 KGHSH, CDR2 LQKENI. The CDR3 is 13 amino acids. The CDR3 sequence is CASSPPTGITQYF. CDR3 nucleotide sequence: TGTGCCAGCTCACCACCCACAGGGATAACTCAGTACTTC.

The rearrangement uses TRBV7-2 and TRBJ1-4, with 10 bases fitting TRBD1. With V trimmed by 7 bases and J by 5 bases, 4 bases remained unmatched. In germline, CDR1 is SGHTA, CDR2 FQGNSA. The CDR3 runs 14 residues. The CDR3, as DNA: TGTGCCAGCACCCTGGACAGGGGGAATGAAAAACTGTTTTTT. It is translated as CASTLDRGNEKLFF.